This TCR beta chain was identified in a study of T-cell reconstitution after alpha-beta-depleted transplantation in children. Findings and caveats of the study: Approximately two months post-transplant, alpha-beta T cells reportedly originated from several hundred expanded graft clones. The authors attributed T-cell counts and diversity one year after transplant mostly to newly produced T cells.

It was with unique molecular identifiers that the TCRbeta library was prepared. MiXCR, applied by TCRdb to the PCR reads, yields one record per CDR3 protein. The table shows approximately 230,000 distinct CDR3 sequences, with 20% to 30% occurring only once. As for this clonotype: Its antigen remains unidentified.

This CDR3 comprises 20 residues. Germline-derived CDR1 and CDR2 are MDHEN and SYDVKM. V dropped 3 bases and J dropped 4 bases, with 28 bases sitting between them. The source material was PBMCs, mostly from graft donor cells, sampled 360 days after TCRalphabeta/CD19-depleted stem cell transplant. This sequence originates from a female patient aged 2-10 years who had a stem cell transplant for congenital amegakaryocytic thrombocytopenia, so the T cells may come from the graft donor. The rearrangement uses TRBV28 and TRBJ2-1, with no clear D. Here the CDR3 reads CASSLREVGSKIAPYNEQFF. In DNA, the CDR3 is TGTGCCAGCAGTTTGCGAGAGGTTGGTTCCAAAATTGCCCCATACAATGAGCAGTTCTTC.